The entry below gives a single T cell receptor (beta chain) sequence along with its context. Its antigen is as yet unknown. This CDR3 has 12 amino acids. Trimming took 3 bases from V and 7 from J, leaving 10 bases between them. Germline values: CDR1 SGHRS, CDR2 YFSETQ. Repertoires were generated with immunoSEQ multiplex PCR, while TCRdb's copy carries only in-frame clones and drops some. The sample includes about 150,000 clones, 90% seen only once; the top ten take under 20%. The record originates from a study of T cell responses to AZD1222 COVID-19 vaccine. Points from the study as a whole: CD4 TCRs linked to vaccination spanned spike, dominating at 160-218 and 743-854.

The chain employs TRBV5-1 and TRBJ1-1; unclear D gene. The sequences come from peripheral blood, collected on day 0 of AZD1222 vaccination. This receptor was identified in an adult in good health. CDR3 region: CASSSTGLEAFF. CDR3 nucleotides: TGCGCCAGCAGCTCAACCGGGCTTGAAGCTTTCTTT.